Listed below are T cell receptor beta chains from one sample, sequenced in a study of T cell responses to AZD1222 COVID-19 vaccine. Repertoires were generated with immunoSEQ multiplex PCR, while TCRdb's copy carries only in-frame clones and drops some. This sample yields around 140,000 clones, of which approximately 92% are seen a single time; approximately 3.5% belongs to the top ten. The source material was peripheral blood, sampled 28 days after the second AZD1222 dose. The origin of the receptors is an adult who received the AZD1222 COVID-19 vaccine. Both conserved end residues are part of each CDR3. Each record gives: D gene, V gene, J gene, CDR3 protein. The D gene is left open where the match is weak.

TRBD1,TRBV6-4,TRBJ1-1,CASRDTDRGTEAFF
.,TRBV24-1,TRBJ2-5,CATSDPTPGVETQYF
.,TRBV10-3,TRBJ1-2,CAISLPSSNYGYTF
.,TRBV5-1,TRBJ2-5,CASSLDSAQETQYF
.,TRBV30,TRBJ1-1,CAWSWEDSRTFF
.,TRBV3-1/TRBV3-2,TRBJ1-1,CASSYHQNTEAFF
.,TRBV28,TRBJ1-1,CASSSASEAFF
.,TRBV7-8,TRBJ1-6,CASSTNRGSSYNSPLHF
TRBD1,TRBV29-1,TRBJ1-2,CSVSRDRGRSHYGYTF
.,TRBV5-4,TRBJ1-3,CASSARQQDTIYF
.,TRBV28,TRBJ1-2,CASSYDGNNYGYTF
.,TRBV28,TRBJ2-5,CASSRAAGPRQTQYF
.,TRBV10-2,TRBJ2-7,CASSAYYEQYF
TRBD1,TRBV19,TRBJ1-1,CASRSADRAMGEAFF
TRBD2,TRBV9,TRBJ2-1,CASSAQAGGGNEQFF
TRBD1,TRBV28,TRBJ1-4,CASGRPGQGVEKLFF
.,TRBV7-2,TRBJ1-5,CASSLVPNSNQPQHF
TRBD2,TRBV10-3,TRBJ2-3,CAISHSGRGTDTQYF
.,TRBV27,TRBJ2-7,CASSLSAGLPYEQYF
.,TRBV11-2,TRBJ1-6,CASSLGDGGSPLHF
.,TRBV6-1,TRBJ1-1,CASSEVGRARTEAFF
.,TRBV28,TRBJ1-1,CASSFQGSTEAFF
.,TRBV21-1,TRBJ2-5,CASSRTGIVGETQYF
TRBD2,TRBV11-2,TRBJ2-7,CASSARLAGDPYEQYF
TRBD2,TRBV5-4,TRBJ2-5,CASSSKREAHQETQYF
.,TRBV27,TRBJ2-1,CASSLLSSYNEQFF
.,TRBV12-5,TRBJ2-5,CASGSITGSQETQYF
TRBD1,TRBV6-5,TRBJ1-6,CATDRGPTTGLPLHF
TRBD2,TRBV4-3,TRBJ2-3,CASSQDETGTSGAGTQYF
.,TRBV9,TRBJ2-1,CASSVLADPYNEQFF
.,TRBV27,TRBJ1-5,CASSFSLGASPQHF
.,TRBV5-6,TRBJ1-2,CASSYGGAYGYTF
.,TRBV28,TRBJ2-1,CASSSLTEDNEQFF
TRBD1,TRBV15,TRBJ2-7,CATSRDRDRAAYEQYF
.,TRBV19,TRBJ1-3,CASTPRVSGNTIYF
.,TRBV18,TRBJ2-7,CASSPTRQEQYF
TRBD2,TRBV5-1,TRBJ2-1,CASSSPGAGGHSYNEQFF
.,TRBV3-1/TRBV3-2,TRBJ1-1,CASSRGNTEAFF
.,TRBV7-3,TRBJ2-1,CASSLNRVHNEQFF
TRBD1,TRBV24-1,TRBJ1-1,CATSDGQGLNTEAFF
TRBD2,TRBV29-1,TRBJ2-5,CSVTSGSRGETQYF
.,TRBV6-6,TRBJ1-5,CASSITGSGNQPQHF
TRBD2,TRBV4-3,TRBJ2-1,CASSQGTSGSFYEQFF
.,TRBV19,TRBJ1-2,CASSILPGGAPGYTF
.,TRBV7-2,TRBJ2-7,CASSWPTPGEQYF
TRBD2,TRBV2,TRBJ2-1,CASSVSTSGTGEQFF
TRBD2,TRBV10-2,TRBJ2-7,CASSEVAGGSYEQYF
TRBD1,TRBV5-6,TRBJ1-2,CASSWGQGAVGYGYTF
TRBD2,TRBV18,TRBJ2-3,CASSPRAGGADTQYF
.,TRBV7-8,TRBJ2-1,CASSLEQGLRRFF